This entry lists 11 T cell receptor beta chains sequenced from one sample in a study of OX40 agonist ivuxolimab in advanced cancers. The library was produced with the immunoSEQ multiplex PCR assay. Entries here come from immuneACCESS through TCRdb and include only in-frame sequences with V and J called. Some clones fail to appear in such tables; in the studies checked, an unresolved V gene covers under half of the shortfall, and the cause of the remainder is unknown. This sample comprises 85,000 or so clones, around 85% of them detected only once. The biggest ten clones account for just under 2% of the sample. This specimen consisted of CD4+ or CD8+ T cells sorted from blood, obtained in a trial of the OX40 agonist ivuxolimab. Source of these receptors: an adult with an advanced solid tumor such as melanoma, head and neck, liver or kidney cancer.

The chain carries TRBV2 and TRBJ2-7; tentative D call: TRBD1 (6 bases). Germline-derived CDR1 and CDR2 are SNHLY and FYNNEI. V dropped 5 bases and J dropped 2 bases, with 13 bases sitting between them. The CDR3 totals 14 residues. This CDR3 reads CASSPRDNTYEQYF. In nucleotides, the CDR3 is TGTGCCAGCAGTCCTCGGGACAATACCTACGAGCAGTACTTC.

V and J are TRBV6-6 and TRBJ1-2; 7 nucleotides line up with TRBD1. Unmatched junction bases numbered 10, after V lost 7 bases and J lost 2 bases. The CDR3 covers 15 residues. CDR1 is MNHNY, CDR2 SVGAGI, per germline (reference sequence). CDR3 nucleotide sequence: TGTGCCAGCACCTGGGGCAGGGGGAGGAACTATGGCTACACCTTC. Residues: CASTWGRGRNYGYTF.

Concerning this clone: The germline gene is not matched at one end of the junction; a read error may be the cause. The J gene is TRBJ2-4, the V gene TRBV11-2; 9 bases fit TRBD1. The CDR3 covers 12 residues. CDR1 is SGHAT and CDR2 is FQNNGV in the germline V gene. The CDR3 loop is CASSAINRGRNF. The CDR3 DNA is TGTGCCAGCAGCGCCATTAACAGGGGGCGCAACTTC.

The chain uses TRBV7-2 and TRBJ1-2; unclear D gene. V lost 5 bases, J lost 3 bases, and 10 bases lay in between. Germline V gene data show CDR1 as SGHTA and CDR2 as FQGNSA. The CDR3 totals 13 residues. The CDR3 loop is CASSPKADYGYTF. In DNA form, the CDR3 reads TGTGCCAGCAGCCCAAAAGCGGACTATGGCTACACCTTC.

This chain joins TRBV6-1 and TRBJ1-6, with D possibly being TRBD1 (6 bases). Germline loops: CDR1 MNHNS, CDR2 SASEGT. V lost 6 bases and J 9 bases, leaving 18 bases between the germline ends. The CDR3 is 15 amino acids. CDR3 DNA: TGTGCCAGCAGCGGCTTACAGGGCTGGGGTTCACCCCTCCACTTT. This gives the protein CASSGLQGWGSPLHF.

The chain recombines TRBV7-9 with TRBJ2-7; D call uncertain. Germline V gene sequence: CDR1 SEHNR, CDR2 FQNEAQ (reference sequence). The CDR3 runs to 13 residues. V lost 1 base and J lost 7, with 11 bases in between. The CDR3 sequence: CASSLGSGSEQYF. CDR3 in DNA: TGTGCCAGCAGCTTAGGCTCAGGAAGTGAGCAGTACTTC.

The V call is TRBV18, the J call TRBJ1-4; no clear D gene. The CDR3 is 15 residues long. The V end lost 0 bases, the J end lost 6 bases, and 11 bases lay between the germline ends. CDR1 is KGHSH and CDR2 is LQKENI in the germline V gene. In nucleotides, the CDR3 is TGTGCCAGCTCACCACCGGGAGGCGATGATGAAAAACTGTTTTTT. The encoded protein is CASSPPGGDDEKLFF. The whole variable domain, remainder taken from reference TRBV18 and TRBJ1-4, is NAGVMQNPRHLVRRRGQEARLRCSPMKGHSHVYWYRQLPEEGLKFMVYLQKENIIDESGMPKERFSAEFPKEGPSILRIQQVVRGDSAAYFCASSPPGGDDEKLFFGSGTQLSVL.

J is TRBJ2-6 and V is TRBV9; D may be TRBD1 or TRBD2 (6 bases each). Germline CDR1 and CDR2: SGDLS and YYNGEE. V was pared by 6 bases and J by 1 base, with 14 bases between. This CDR3 contains 16 residues. The chain's CDR3 is CASNGGPSSGANVLTF. The CDR3 DNA reads TGTGCCAGCAATGGGGGGCCCTCATCTGGGGCCAACGTCCTGACTTTC. The whole variable domain, remainder taken from reference TRBV9 and TRBJ2-6, is DSGVTQTPKHLITATGQRVTLRCSPRSGDLSVYWYQQSLDQGLQFLIQYYNGEERAKGNILERFSAQQFPDLHSELNLSSLELGDSALYFCASNGGPSSGANVLTFGAGSRLTVL.

The genes are TRBV28 and TRBJ1-5; perhaps TRBD1 as D (5 bases). The CDR3 runs 17 residues. The germline CDR1 and CDR2 sequences are MDHEN and SYDVKM. V lost 9 bases, J lost 5 bases, and 26 bases lay in between. The CDR3 nucleotides are TGTGCCAGTCTACCTGGGGCTTGGGCTCGGCTTCATCAGCCCCAGCATTTT. It translates to CASLPGAWARLHQPQHF.

The chain employs TRBV28 and TRBJ1-4; D uncertain. Looked up from germline, CDR1 is MDHEN and CDR2 is SYDVKM. V was cut by 7 bases and J by 0 bases, with 9 bases left in between. There are 14 residues in the CDR3. The CDR3 nucleotides read TGTGCCAGCACTCCGCGAGCAACTAATGAAAAACTGTTTTTT. Translation: CASTPRATNEKLFF. Filled out from reference TRBV28 and TRBJ1-4, the complete variable domain reads DVKVTQSSRYLVKRTGEKVFLECVQDMDHENMFWYRQDPGLGLRLIYFSYDVKMKEKGDIPEGYSVSREKKERFSLILESASTNQTSMYLCASTPRATNEKLFFGSGTQLSVL.

This chain connects TRBV9 to TRBJ2-5; TRBD2 matches 9 bases. The germline V gene has CDR1 SGDLS and CDR2 YYNGEE. The CDR3 is 15 residues long. Germline trimming cut 0 bases from V and 5 bases from J; bases unmatched to any gene: 5. The CDR3 reads CASSVEGLAGETQYF. Here the CDR3 DNA reads TGTGCCAGCAGCGTAGAGGGTCTAGCGGGGGAGACCCAGTACTTC.